The entry below describes one T cell receptor beta chain. Its matching antigen is unknown. This sample is drawn from a study of cytomegalovirus exposure and HLA in healthy donors. Study overall: Out of several hundred genotyped donors, roughly 80% belonged to the Caucasian-associated ancestry cluster.

The CDR3 has 13 amino acids. Trimming pared 10 bases from V and 2 bases from J, leaving 14 bases between. From germline, CDR1 is LNHDA and CDR2 SQIVND (reference sequence). Overall study findings and caveats: A missense variant in DCLRE1C was later tied to TCR beta V- and J-gene trimming. Several of the most significant clusters appeared linked to common viral pathogens, based on a later analysis. Across donors, presence/absence analyses took sequencing depth to be roughly uniform.

PCR amplification relied on 60 Vbeta primers (plus 13 Jbeta primers). Generated by immunoSEQ multiplex PCR, the TCRdb table keeps only in-frame clones and is missing some. The sample carries roughly 140,000 clones, just under 85% recorded once. Sequences were obtained from PBMCs. The V and J genes are TRBV19 and TRBJ1-2; D is possibly TRBD1 (6 bases). The sequence was obtained from a man aged 40-49 years in good health and CMV-seropositive. This chain's CDR3 is CATAGARNYGYTF. CDR3 in DNA: TGTGCCACGGCAGGGGCCAGAAACTATGGCTACACCTTC.